The 5 T cell receptor beta chains presented below share a single source sample, sequenced in a study of T-cell reconstitution after alpha-beta-depleted transplantation in children. The TCRbeta library incorporated unique molecular identifiers. MiXCR, applied by TCRdb to the PCR reads, yields one record per CDR3 protein. This sample has around 230,000 distinct CDR3 sequences, with roughly a sixth found just once. Specimen: PBMCs, mostly from graft donor cells, collected 360 days after TCRalphabeta/CD19-depleted stem cell transplant. The receptors were gathered from a male patient aged 2 to 9 who had a stem cell transplant for acute lymphoblastic leukemia, so the T cells may come from the graft donor.

This clonotype was counted between two and nine times. The chain carries TRBV7-8 and TRBJ2-2; perhaps TRBD2 as D (5 bases). The germline gives CDR1 SGHVS, CDR2 FQNEAQ. The CDR3 covers 15 residues. V lost 2 bases and J lost 2, with 9 bases in between. CDR3 sequence reads: CASSLIGVNTGELFF. The CDR3 DNA is TGTGCCAGCAGCTTAATCGGGGTTAACACCGGGGAGCTGTTTTTT.

This clonotype appeared many times. The rearrangement links TRBV5-5 to TRBJ2-7; tentative D call: TRBD1 (6 bases). The ends were cut back, 4 bases at V and 3 bases at J, with 17 bases in the middle. The germline CDR1 and CDR2 sequences are SGHKS and YYEKEE (reference sequence). The CDR3 spans 15 residues. CDR3 coding DNA: TGTGCCAGCAGCGTCAGTGGGACAACCATCTACGAGCAGTACTTC. It yields the protein CASSVSGTTIYEQYF.

The chain employs TRBV12-3 or TRBV12-4 and TRBJ2-7; D may be TRBD2 (5 bases). With 8 bases removed from V and 3 bases from J, the gap between germline ends came to 20 bases. The CDR3 is made up of 15 amino acids. The DNA for the CDR3 is TGTGCCAGCTCCCGGAGCCGGACTCATCTCTACGAGCAGTACTTC. Protein product: CASSRSRTHLYEQYF.

This clonotype was picked up many times. The rearrangement links TRBV29-1 to TRBJ2-2; TRBD2 aligns across 14 bases. The CDR3 extends over 17 amino acids. Germline assignment: CDR1 SQVTM and CDR2 ANQGSEA. V was pared by 4 bases and J by 1 base, with 5 bases of the junction left unmatched. DNA of the CDR3: TGCAGCGTTGCGGGGACTAGCGGGGGAAGGAACACCGGGGAGCTGTTTTTT. It translates to CSVAGTSGGRNTGELFF.

This clonotype occurred a few times. The CDR3 region is CASSWNREFYNEQFF. The DNA for the CDR3 is TGTGCCAGCAGTTGGAACAGGGAGTTTTACAATGAGCAGTTCTTC. The V and J genes are TRBV27 and TRBJ2-1; D may be TRBD1 (6 bases). This CDR3 contains 15 residues. Germline V gene data show CDR1 as MNHEY and CDR2 as SMNVEV (reference sequence). V was shortened by 4 bases and J by 4 bases, with 14 bases between the two germline ends.